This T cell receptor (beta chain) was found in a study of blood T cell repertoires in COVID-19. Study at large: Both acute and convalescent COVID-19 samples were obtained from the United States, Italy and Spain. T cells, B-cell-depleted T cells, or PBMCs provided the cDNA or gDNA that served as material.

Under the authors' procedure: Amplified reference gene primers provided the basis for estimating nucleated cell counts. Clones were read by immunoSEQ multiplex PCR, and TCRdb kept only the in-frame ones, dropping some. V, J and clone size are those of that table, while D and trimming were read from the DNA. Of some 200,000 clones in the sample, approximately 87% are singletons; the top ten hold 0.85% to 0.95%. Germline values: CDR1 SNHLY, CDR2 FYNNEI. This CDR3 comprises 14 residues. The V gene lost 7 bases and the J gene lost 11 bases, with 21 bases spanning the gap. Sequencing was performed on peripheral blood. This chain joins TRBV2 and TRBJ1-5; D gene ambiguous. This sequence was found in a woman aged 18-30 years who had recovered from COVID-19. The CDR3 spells CASTRRPGVWAQHF. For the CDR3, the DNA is TGTGCCAGCACCCGGCGCCCCGGAGTTTGGGCCCAGCATTTT.